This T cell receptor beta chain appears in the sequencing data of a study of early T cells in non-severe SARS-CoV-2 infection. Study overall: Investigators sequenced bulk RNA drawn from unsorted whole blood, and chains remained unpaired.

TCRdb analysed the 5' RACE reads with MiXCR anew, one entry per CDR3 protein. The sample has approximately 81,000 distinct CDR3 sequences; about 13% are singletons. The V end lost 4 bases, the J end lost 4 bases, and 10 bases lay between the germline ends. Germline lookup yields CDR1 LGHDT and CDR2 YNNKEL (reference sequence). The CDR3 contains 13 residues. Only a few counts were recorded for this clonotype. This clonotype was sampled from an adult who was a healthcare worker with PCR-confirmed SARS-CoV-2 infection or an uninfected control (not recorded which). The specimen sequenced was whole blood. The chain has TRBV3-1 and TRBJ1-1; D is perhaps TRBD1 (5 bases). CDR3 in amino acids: CASSRAGSTEAFF. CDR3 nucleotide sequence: TGTGCCAGCAGCCGAGCAGGGAGCACTGAAGCTTTCTTT.